Below, 15 T cell receptor beta chains from the same sample are listed, as sequenced in a study of shared clonotypes between healthy human individuals. Naivety among CD8 cells was defined by CD45RO negativity and positive CCR7 selection, thereby excluding terminally differentiated effector memory CD45RA+ cells. Assay used: immunoSEQ multiplex PCR; TCRdb lists only in-frame clones, some missing. The sample includes over 2,000,000 clones, just over 90% of them seen just once. Source material: naive CD8+ T cells from PBMCs. All receptors derive from a man between 18 and 35 years old in good health. Some clones in this sample may be carry-over from other donors' samples.

This clone has just one count. This rearrangement joins TRBV13 to TRBJ1-6; D possibly corresponds to TRBD1 (6 bases). Between the trimmed V and J ends, which lost 10 bases and 3 bases, there was a span of 10 bases. Germline V gives CDR1 PRHDT, CDR2 FYEKMQ (reference sequence). The CDR3 extends over 13 amino acids. The CDR3 bases are TGTGCCACCACGGACAGCTATAATTCACCCCTCCACTTT. This codes for CATTDSYNSPLHF.

The chain recombines TRBV2 with TRBJ1-1; tentative D call: TRBD1 (5 bases). Germline CDR1 SNHLY, CDR2 FYNNEI. Trimming pared 4 bases from V and 6 bases from J, leaving 12 bases between. The CDR3 has 13 amino acids. The CDR3: CASSGTLGAEAFF. CDR3 nucleotides: TGTGCCAGCAGTGGTACACTGGGGGCTGAAGCTTTCTTT.

In its sample, this clone was seen once. V gene TRBV4-3 combines with J gene TRBJ2-5, with D unclear. V was clipped by 4 bases and J by 5 bases, with 11 bases between them. CDR1 and CDR2 from the germline V gene are LGHNA and YSLEER. This CDR3 has 13 residues. CDR3 DNA: TGCGCCAGCAGCCCCGGAACCAGGGAGACCCAGTACTTC. This gives the protein CASSPGTRETQYF.

V gene TRBV4-3 combines with J gene TRBJ2-1; no reliable D call. CDR1 is LGHNA, CDR2 YSLEER, per germline. Trimming took 1 base from V and 7 from J, leaving 20 bases between them. The CDR3 sequence is 17 residues long. DNA of the CDR3: TGCGCCAGCAGCCAAGGGTCAGGCCTATCGGGCGGAAATGAGCAGTTCTTC. Protein sequence: CASSQGSGLSGGNEQFF.

The chain has TRBV14 and TRBJ2-1, with D uncertain. Germline values: CDR1 SGHDN, CDR2 FVKESK. V lost 0 bases, J lost 5 bases, and 5 bases lay in between. The CDR3 length is 13 residues. The CDR3 DNA is TGTGCCAGCAGCCAAGAGGTAAACAATGAGCAGTTCTTC. This encodes CASSQEVNNEQFF.

The V call is TRBV19, the J call TRBJ1-1; D possibly corresponds to TRBD1 (6 bases). The ends were cut back, 6 bases at V and 4 bases at J, with 18 bases in the middle. The CDR3 loop spans 15 amino acids. Germline V gene sequence: CDR1 LNHDA, CDR2 SQIVND (reference sequence). CDR3 amino acids: CASSQEGGLFTEAFF. In DNA, the CDR3 is TGTGCCAGTAGCCAAGAGGGGGGGCTGTTCACTGAAGCTTTCTTT.

This rearrangement joins TRBV11-2 to TRBJ1-5; no clear D. The ends were cut back, 3 bases at V and 6 bases at J, with 9 bases in the middle. Per the germline V gene, CDR1 is SGHAT and CDR2 is FQNNGV. The CDR3 covers 13 residues. CDR3 amino acids: CASSFGVGQPQHF. As DNA, the CDR3 is TGTGCCAGCAGCTTTGGAGTGGGTCAGCCCCAGCATTTT.

This sequence joins TRBV7-2 and TRBJ1-2; D may be TRBD1 (5 bases). V was clipped by 5 bases and J by 5 bases, with 24 bases between them. There are 17 residues in the CDR3. Looked up from germline, CDR1 is SGHTA and CDR2 is FQGNSA. The CDR3 region is CASSPTPRDPIGYGYTF. For the CDR3, the DNA is TGTGCCAGCAGCCCAACACCACGGGACCCGATTGGGTATGGCTACACCTTC.

The chain is built from TRBV13 and TRBJ2-1, with 15 bases fitting TRBD2. CDR1 and CDR2 (germline): PRHDT, FYEKMQ (reference sequence). This CDR3 region has 15 residues. Trimming cost V 3 bases and J 8 bases; bases outside gene matches: 2. CDR3 sequence reads: CASSLGLAGGYEQFF. The CDR3 bases are TGTGCCAGCAGCTTGGGACTAGCGGGAGGTTATGAGCAGTTCTTC.

This clone has a single count. The CDR3 is CASSSIQGENTEAFF. The CDR3 coding sequence is TGTGCCAGCAGTTCGATACAGGGGGAGAACACTGAAGCTTTCTTT. The chain recombines TRBV6-5 with TRBJ1-1; 8 nucleotides align to TRBD1. V lost 4 bases to trimming and J lost 1 base; unmatched junction nucleotides: 5. The CDR3 is made up of 15 amino acids. CDR1 is MNHEY and CDR2 is SVGAGI in the germline V gene.

The table lists this clone with a count of one. This chain joins TRBV28 and TRBJ1-5; 7 nucleotides line up with TRBD1. The CDR3 has 14 residues. Germline CDR1 MDHEN, CDR2 SYDVKM. The V segment lost 6 bases and the J segment 7 bases; nucleotides outside the gene matches: 9. CDR3 protein: CASSLQGNGQPQHF. The CDR3 DNA reads as TGTGCCAGCAGCCTACAGGGGAATGGCCAGCCCCAGCATTTT.

The V gene is TRBV14, the J gene TRBJ2-2, with 9 positions matching TRBD1. From germline, CDR1 is SGHDN and CDR2 FVKESK. V lost 3 bases, J lost 6 bases, and 2 bases stayed unmatched. The CDR3 covers 14 residues. The CDR3 protein is CASSHGQGSGELFF. In nucleotides, the CDR3 is TGTGCCAGCAGCCATGGACAGGGGTCCGGGGAGCTGTTTTTT.

The J gene is TRBJ2-5, the V gene TRBV9; possible D gene TRBD1, 6 bases. Germline CDR1 is SGDLS and CDR2 is YYNGEE. This CDR3 has 15 amino acids. Trimming cost V 0 bases and J 5 bases, with 14 bases left between them. CDR3 sequence reads: CASSVVGQGIETQYF. CDR3 sequence (DNA): TGTGCCAGCAGCGTAGTCGGGCAGGGGATCGAGACCCAGTACTTC.

In nucleotides, the CDR3 is TGCGCCAGCAGCCAAGATGACAGGGTGGATGGCTACACCTTC. Its translation is CASSQDDRVDGYTF. The chain combines TRBV4-1 with TRBJ1-2, with 7 bases matching TRBD1. The V gene end was trimmed by 0 bases and the J gene end by 6 bases; junction bases not matched to a gene: 4. Per the germline V gene, CDR1 is MGHRA and CDR2 is YSYEKL. CDR3 length equals 14 residues.

In its sample, this clone was seen a few times. The V gene is TRBV4-1, the J gene TRBJ1-1; the D gene is possibly TRBD1 (5 bases). Trimming removed 5 bases from V and 6 bases from J, with 16 bases in between. The CDR3 is made up of 14 amino acids. CDR1 is MGHRA and CDR2 is YSYEKL in the germline V gene. The CDR3 sequence: CASSYSRGVPEAFF. The CDR3 coding sequence is TGCGCCAGCAGCTACAGCAGAGGGGTTCCTGAAGCTTTCTTT.